This T cell receptor beta chain appears in the sequencing data of a study of blood T cell repertoires in COVID-19. Concerning this clone itself: Other nucleotide sequences in the sample specify the same CDR3.

The CDR3 length is 12 residues. CDR1 is SGHTA and CDR2 is FQGNSA in the germline V gene. V dropped 4 bases and J dropped 5 bases, with 8 bases sitting between them. The table came from immunoSEQ multiplex PCR; TCRdb's copy has only in-frame clones and leaves some out. The sample lists hundreds of thousands of clones, around 84% occurring once. This TCR derives from a middle-aged man with acute or convalescent COVID-19. The J gene is TRBJ2-5, the V gene TRBV7-2; D remains unclear. The sequenced sample consisted of peripheral blood. CDR3 loop: CASSSSRETQYF. CDR3 DNA: TGTGCCAGCAGCTCCTCCAGGGAGACCCAGTACTTC.